This TCR beta chain was captured in a study of naive and memory T cell subsets. Ligated cDNA underwent four rounds of PCR with nested alpha and beta constant region primers and SP2. For blood and skin samples, reverse transcription used TCR alpha and beta constant primers. TCRdb ran MiXCR on the 5' RACE reads and lists one entry per CDR3 protein. The repertoire includes some 60,000 distinct CDR3 sequences, 6% to 8.5% of them detected once, and roughly 8.9% sits in the top ten. A UMI-containing oligonucleotide was joined by 3' ligation to the TCR cDNA template. Cells were not sorted; total RNA input targeted about 1 to 1000 ng. This clonotype was seen only a few times. This clonotype was sampled from a female donor in good health.

The CDR3 coding sequence is TGTGCCAGCAGCCAAGCTCAGAACTCCTATAATTCACCCCTCCACTTT. This encodes CASSQAQNSYNSPLHF. The V gene is TRBV4-2, the J gene TRBJ1-6; D is undetermined. Germline CDR1 and CDR2: LGHNA and YNFKEQ. The germline V and J ends were trimmed by 1 base and 0 bases, with 7 bases remaining between them. The CDR3 runs to 16 residues.